A selection of T cell receptor beta chains follows, all from one sample in a study of T cells in Graves' hyperthyroidism and ophthalmopathy. TCRdb itself ran the multiplex PCR reads through MiXCR, one entry per CDR3 protein. The data hold more than 95,000 distinct CDR3 sequences, with 47% observed a single time. The sample comprised blood. These receptors were obtained from a man aged 40-50 years with Graves' hyperthyroidism. Each CDR3 is given with its conserved first and last residue. D genes are given only for firm matches. For some rows the clone size is stated as once, few or many, or as a class when expanded; others skip it.

>few|TRBV12-3/TRBV12-4|TRBJ2-1|TRBD2
CASSLLPTSGLHNEQFF
TGTGCCAGCAGTTTATTACCAACTAGCGGGCTTCACAATGAGCAGTTCTTC
>many|TRBV9|TRBJ2-7|NA
CASSADNFPYEQYF
TGTGCCAGCAGCGCAGACAACTTTCCCTACGAGCAGTACTTC
>many|TRBV7-9|TRBJ2-1|TRBD1
CASRQGSYNEQFF
TGTGCCAGCCGACAGGGCTCCTACAATGAGCAGTTCTTC
>few|TRBV20-1|TRBJ2-3|TRBD2
CSARGVSGDTQYF
TGCAGTGCTAGGGGGGTTAGCGGGGATACGCAGTATTTT
>many|TRBV29-1|TRBJ2-1|TRBD1
CSQRDRYNEQFF
TGCAGCCAACGGGACAGGTACAATGAGCAGTTCTTC
>NA|TRBV10-3|TRBJ1-2|TRBD1
CAISAQGAGGYTF
TGTGCCATCAGTGCGCAGGGGGCGGGGGGCTACACCTTC
>many|TRBV20-1|TRBJ2-5|NA
CSAQQRNQETQYF
TGCAGTGCTCAACAGCGGAATCAAGAGACCCAGTACTTC
>NA|TRBV9|TRBJ1-6|NA
CASSPGSKAPLHF
TGTGCCAGCAGCCCCGGGTCCAAGGCACCCCTCCACTTT
>many|TRBV7-2|TRBJ2-7|TRBD2
CASSTSGREHEQYF
TGTGCCAGCAGCACTAGCGGGAGGGAGCACGAGCAGTACTTC
>many|TRBV7-9|TRBJ2-5|TRBD2
CASSRGGLASQETQYF
TGTGCCAGCAGCCGAGGGGGACTAGCGTCTCAAGAGACCCAGTACTTC
>NA|TRBV7-3|TRBJ2-2|NA
CASSSGHHNELFF
TGTGCCAGCAGCTCGGGACATCACAATGAGCTGTTTTTT
>many|TRBV20-1|TRBJ1-5|NA
CSAVGRTTSNQPQHF
TGCAGTGCCGTAGGTAGAACTACGAGCAATCAGCCCCAGCATTTT
>NA|TRBV24-1|TRBJ1-1|NA
CATSDLKRGEMNTEAFF
TGTGCCACCAGTGATTTGAAAAGGGGGGAAATGAACACTGAAGCTTTCTTT
>once|TRBV29-1|TRBJ2-7|NA
CSAGNTGGEQYF
TGCAGCGCCGGGAACACCGGGGGCGAGCAGTACTTC
>NA|TRBV4-2|TRBJ2-2|TRBD1
CASSSRDRGLFF
TGTGCCAGCAGCTCCCGGGACAGGGGGCTGTTTTTT
>NA|TRBV10-1|TRBJ2-1|NA
CASSESGGLNNEQFF
TGCGCCAGCAGTGAGTCTGGGGGGCTCAACAATGAGCAGTTCTTC
>NA|TRBV20-1|TRBJ1-1|NA
CSAARDTEAFF
TGCAGTGCTGCCAGGGACACTGAAGCTTTCTTT
>NA|TRBV10-3|TRBJ2-7|TRBD2
CADFSGRASYEQYF
TGTGCCGACTTCAGCGGGAGGGCTTCCTACGAGCAGTACTTC
>NA|TRBV7-9|TRBJ1-2|NA
CASSPSGPGLF
TGTGCCAGCAGCCCATCCGGGCCAGGGCTTTTC
>NA|TRBV24-1|TRBJ1-4|NA
CATSDSRDGEKLFF
TGTGCCACCAGTGATTCACGGGACGGTGAAAAACTGTTTTTT
>NA|TRBV29-1|TRBJ1-1|NA
CSVGGLAGPTEAFF
TGCAGCGTTGGCGGACTAGCGGGACCCACTGAAGCGTTCTTT
>many|TRBV11-3|TRBJ2-2|NA
CASSLGGNTGELFF
TGTGCCAGCAGTTTAGGCGGAAACACCGGGGAGCTGTTTTTT
>few|TRBV3-1|TRBJ1-1|NA
CASSPFGRGTEAFF
TGTGCCAGCAGCCCGTTCGGTAGAGGCACTGAAGCTTTCTTT
>many|TRBV7-2|TRBJ2-1|NA
CASSLVVGARYNEQFF
TGTGCCAGCAGCCTAGTTGTAGGAGCAAGGTACAATGAGCAGTTCTTC
>NA|TRBV7-9|TRBJ2-7|TRBD2
CASSSQEGRAPYF
TGTGCCAGCAGCTCCCAGGAGGGGAGGGCCCCGTACTTC
>many|TRBV2|TRBJ2-2|TRBD2
CASSRRLAGNTGELFF
TGTGCCAGCAGTCGACGACTAGCGGGGAACACCGGGGAGCTGTTTTTT
>NA|TRBV7-4|TRBJ2-5|TRBD2
CASSVGGGAETQYF
TGTGCCAGCAGCGTAGGCGGGGGGGCGGAGACCCAGTACTTC
>many|TRBV5-8|TRBJ1-6|NA
CASSLGSSYNSPLHF
TGTGCCAGCAGCTTGGGTAGCTCCTATAATTCACCCCTCCACTTT
>NA|TRBV10-3|TRBJ1-2|NA
CAISEPQLNYGYTF
TGTGCCATCAGTGAGCCTCAGCTGAACTATGGCTACACCTTC
>many|TRBV5-8|TRBJ2-7|NA
CASSSRRQTVAGKQYF
TGTGCCAGCAGCTCGCGCCGACAGACCGTCGCGGGGAAGCAGTACTTC
>many|TRBV2|TRBJ1-5|NA
CASKGLQIQTNQPQHF
TGTGCCAGCAAGGGGCTTCAGATTCAGACGAATCAGCCCCAGCATTTT
>many|TRBV6-6|TRBJ1-2|NA
CASSNDRGGSGYTF
TGTGCCAGCAGCAACGACAGAGGAGGGTCGGGCTACACCTTC
>NA|TRBV7-9|TRBJ1-6|TRBD1
CASSLDRGHSPLHF
TGTGCCAGCAGCTTAGATAGGGGGCATTCACCCCTCCACTTT
>NA|TRBV12-3/TRBV12-4|TRBJ2-7|TRBD1
CASSPGTGTREQYF
TGTGCCAGCAGTCCCGGGACAGGGACCCGCGAGCAGTACTTC
>many|TRBV2|TRBJ2-3|TRBD2
CASSLAGGTSTDTQYF
TGTGCCAGCAGTCTAGCGGGAGGTACTAGCACAGATACGCAGTATTTT
>few|TRBV5-5|TRBJ1-4|NA
CASSSPGQGNEKLFF
TGTGCCAGCAGTTCCCCTGGGCAGGGAAATGAAAAACTGTTTTTT
>many|TRBV5-8|TRBJ2-3|NA
CASSSYRDTTDTQYF
TGTGCCAGCAGTTCGTACCGGGACACCACAGATACGCAGTATTTT
>many|TRBV7-9|TRBJ1-1|NA
CASSFRQFTEAFF
TGTGCCAGCAGCTTCCGACAGTTCACTGAAGCTTTCTTT
>many|TRBV20-1|TRBJ1-2|NA
CSASTGGNHGYTF
TGCAGTGCTTCCACTGGAGGGAATCATGGCTACACCTTC
>NA|TRBV11-2|TRBJ2-7|TRBD1
CASSLGTGIGEEQYF
TGTGCCAGCAGCCTTGGGACAGGGATAGGGGAGGAGCAGTACTTC
>once|TRBV2|TRBJ2-1|TRBD2
CASGALAGGGNNEQFF
TGTGCCAGCGGTGCATTGGCGGGAGGTGGCAACAATGAGCAGTTCTTC
>many|TRBV4-3|TRBJ2-1|NA
CASSPQASDNEQFF
TGCGCCAGCAGCCCCCAAGCTAGCGACAATGAGCAGTTCTTC
>many|TRBV15|TRBJ2-1|NA
CATSRDLGELAYNEQFF
TGTGCCACCAGCAGAGATCTAGGGGAGTTGGCCTACAATGAGCAGTTCTTC
>many|TRBV4-1|TRBJ1-1|NA
CASSRTESTEAFF
TGCGCCAGCAGCCGGACCGAGTCCACTGAAGCTTTCTTT
>medium-sized|TRBV29-1|TRBJ2-3|NA
CSVDTDTQYF
TGCAGCGTTGATACAGATACGCAGTATTTT
>many|TRBV6-1|TRBJ1-2|NA
CASSASWTGRANYGYTF
TGTGCCAGCAGTGCCTCTTGGACCGGACGGGCTAACTATGGCTACACCTTC
>many|TRBV25-1|TRBJ2-7|TRBD2
CASRTSGNYEQYF
TGTGCCAGCAGGACTAGCGGAAACTACGAGCAGTACTTC
>many|TRBV7-9|TRBJ2-1|NA
CASSLAGLLFNEQFF
TGTGCCAGCAGCTTGGCGGGTTTGTTGTTTAATGAGCAGTTCTTC
>many|TRBV7-3|TRBJ1-1|TRBD1
CASRSDRGTEAFF
TGTGCCAGCAGATCGGACAGGGGGACTGAAGCTTTCTTT
>few|TRBV19|TRBJ2-4|TRBD1
CASSPRGQGGAKNIQYF
TGTGCCAGTAGTCCCCGGGGACAGGGGGGGGCCAAAAACATTCAGTACTTC
>many|TRBV2|TRBJ2-3|TRBD2
CASSRISFGLAASTDTQYF
TGTGCCAGCAGCCGTATTTCTTTTGGACTAGCTGCTAGCACAGATACGCAGTATTTT
>NA|TRBV4-1|TRBJ2-2|NA
CASSQEGYRGKAGELFF
TGCGCCAGCAGCCAAGAAGGCTACCGAGGAAAAGCCGGGGAGCTGTTTTTT
>NA|TRBV29-1|TRBJ1-1|TRBD1
CSLGTGTGSNTEAFF
TGCAGCTTGGGGACAGGGACGGGGTCGAACACTGAAGCTTTCTTT
>many|TRBV3-1|TRBJ1-2|NA
CASRGRGGYTF
TGTGCCAGCAGGGGGCGGGGAGGCTACACCTTC
>once|TRBV7-9|TRBJ1-3|NA
CASSSSVRDGNTIYF
TGTGCCAGCAGCTCCTCAGTCCGGGACGGTAACACCATATATTTT